These 10 T cell receptor beta chains originate from one sample sequenced in a study of radiation and T cells in renal cell carcinoma. Method: immunoSEQ multiplex PCR; TCRdb's copy keeps in-frame clones and lacks some. The sample contains 40,000 to 50,000 clones, 83% of which appear only once. Time point: baseline pretreatment blood. Treatment: 15 Gy SBRT to primary tumor, nephrectomy 4 weeks later. The sample was blood, taken from a patient whose treatment included radiotherapy and nephrectomy. The receptors stem from a woman in her seventies with renal cell carcinoma.

V usage is TRBV30 and J usage is TRBJ1-3; D is unresolved. The germline V gene encodes CDR1 GTSNPN and CDR2 SVGIG (reference sequence). CDR3 size: 15 residues. V gave up 0 bases and J gave up 0 bases, with 9 bases separating them. The CDR3 protein is CAWSVGHDSGNTIYF. The DNA of the CDR3 is TGTGCCTGGAGTGTTGGGCACGACTCTGGAAACACCATATATTTT.

The chain is built from TRBV27 and TRBJ1-6, with 7 bases identical to TRBD1. The CDR3 runs to 17 residues. The trim removed 0 bases at V and 5 bases at J, leaving 7 bases unmatched. Germline CDR1 MNHEY, CDR2 SMNVEV (reference sequence). CDR3 sequence (DNA): TGTGCCAGCAGTTTATCTAGGGGGCTCGGTGATAATTCACCCCTCCACTTT. Protein sequence: CASSLSRGLGDNSPLHF.

This chain connects TRBV4-3 to TRBJ2-1, with 8 nucleotides matching TRBD2. CDR3 length: 17 amino acids. Unmatched junction bases numbered 6, after V lost 0 bases and J lost 2 bases. Germline assignment: CDR1 LGHNA and CDR2 YSLEER. The CDR3 here is CASSQDLVAGTYNEQFF. For the CDR3, the DNA is TGCGCCAGCAGCCAAGATTTGGTAGCGGGGACCTACAATGAGCAGTTCTTC.

Here the CDR3 reads CASSLGGSGYTF. CDR3 DNA sequence: TGCGCCAGCAGCTTGGGGGGTAGTGGCTACACCTTC. The V call is TRBV5-1, the J call TRBJ1-2; no reliable D call. Between the trimmed V and J ends, which lost 0 bases and 7 bases, there was a span of 7 bases. Germline loops: CDR1 SGHRS, CDR2 YFSETQ. The CDR3 contains 12 residues.

This clone was seen only once. The V and J genes are TRBV7-6 and TRBJ1-4; D gene unclear. The length of the CDR3 is 15 residues. Germline V gene data show CDR1 as SGHVS and CDR2 as FNYEAQ. The ends were cut back, 1 base at V and 4 bases at J, with 10 bases in the middle. This chain's CDR3 is CASSLGGRVNEKLFF. Written as DNA, the CDR3 is TGTGCCAGCAGCTTAGGCGGGCGGGTTAATGAAAAACTGTTTTTT.

This rearrangement joins TRBV10-3 to TRBJ2-3; 13 bases are shared with TRBD2. CDR1 is ENHRY and CDR2 is SYGVKD in the germline V gene. This CDR3 region has 17 residues. V lost 4 bases and J lost 1; bases outside the gene matches: 5. As DNA, the CDR3 is TGTGCCATCAGTGGACTAGCGGGGGGCACAGGCACAGATACGCAGTATTTT. Its translation is CAISGLAGGTGTDTQYF.

This clone showed up just once. The gene calls are TRBV4-3 and TRBJ1-1; no clear D gene. This CDR3 region has 14 residues. V lost 0 bases to trimming and J lost 2 bases, with 7 bases between them. Per the germline V gene, CDR1 is LGHNA and CDR2 is YSLEER. The CDR3 DNA is TGCGCCAGCAGCCAAGAGGCGGGAAACACTGAAGCTTTCTTT. This gives the protein CASSQEAGNTEAFF.

This clone was observed a few times. The CDR3 bases are TGTGCCAGCAGGTATAGGACAGACGGCGAGCAGTACTTC. It encodes CASRYRTDGEQYF. This chain uses TRBV2 with TRBJ2-7; a possible D gene is TRBD1 (6 bases). V was shortened by 6 bases and J by 6 bases, with 15 bases between the two germline ends. The CDR3 is made up of 13 amino acids. In germline, CDR1 is SNHLY, CDR2 FYNNEI.

The CDR3 nucleotides are TGTGCCAGCACCTCACGGGCGAGGGGGGGCACTGAAGCTTTCTTT. Its translation is CASTSRARGGTEAFF. This chain links TRBV6-5 with TRBJ1-1; perhaps TRBD1 as D (6 bases). Between the trimmed V and J ends, which lost 7 bases and 4 bases, there was a span of 19 bases. The CDR3 is 15 amino acids. Germline V lookup: CDR1 MNHEY, CDR2 SVGAGI.

The chain carries TRBV5-1 and TRBJ1-1; weak D call: TRBD1 (6 bases). The germline V gene encodes CDR1 SGHRS and CDR2 YFSETQ. The V and J ends lost 4 bases and 4 bases respectively, with 17 bases between them. The CDR3 covers 15 residues. This CDR3 is CASSDDSTGITEAFF. In DNA form, the CDR3 reads TGCGCCAGCAGCGACGACTCCACAGGGATCACTGAAGCTTTCTTT.